One and the same sample provided the 10 T cell receptor beta chains below, sequenced in a study of T cell repertoires in cytomegalovirus infection. Each CDR3 protein is one row after TCRdb ran MiXCR on the reads. The table shows about 310,000 distinct CDR3 sequences, with around a quarter occurring only once. What these receptors recognize is not known. Here the sequenced sample was cultured PBMCs, taken from culture after CMV antigen stimulation. These TCRs come from a human donor in good health (CMV status not recorded). Some clones in this sample may be carry-over from other donors' samples.

This clonotype was counted between two and nine times. This sequence joins TRBV10-3 and TRBJ1-1; TRBD1 matches at 9 bases. CDR3 length: 14 amino acids. V gave up 6 bases and J gave up 3 bases; unmatched junction bases: 5. Germline V gene lookup returns CDR1 ENHRY and CDR2 SYGVKD. This CDR3 is CAISLQGADTEAFF. The CDR3 DNA reads as TGTGCCATCAGCTTACAGGGGGCGGACACTGAAGCTTTCTTT.

The V call is TRBV11-3, the J call TRBJ2-2; 7 bases are shared with TRBD1. The CDR3 is 14 residues long. With 8 bases clipped from V and 1 base from J, the junction kept 4 bases outside the gene matches. From germline, CDR1 is SGHNT and CDR2 YENEEA. The DNA for the CDR3 is TGTGCCAGCCAGACAGGGATGAACACCGGGGAGCTGTTTTTT. This gives the protein CASQTGMNTGELFF.

This clonotype was seen only a few times. Because the CDR3 is missing its conserved closing phenylalanine or tryptophan, this is likely a read error. It is unclear where the CDR3 begins or ends on the DNA, so no DNA is shown, and the CDR3 is as TCRdb lists it. The chain uses TRBV5-6 and TRBJ1-5. The CDR3 is 11 amino acids long, termini counted. The germline gives CDR1 SGHDT, CDR2 YYEEEE. The CDR3 sequence: CASSLRQWIRN.

V usage is TRBV14 and J usage is TRBJ1-4; D remains ambiguous. The V gene's germline CDR1 is SGHDN and CDR2 FVKESK. CDR3 length: 13 amino acids. Trimming took off 5 bases at V and 8 bases at J, with 12 bases between the two ends. CDR3 bases: TGTGCCAGCAGCTCCACCCCGGGGGAAAAACTGTTTTTT. Amino acids: CASSSTPGEKLFF.

The chain links TRBV25-1 to TRBJ2-1; the D is unclear. This CDR3 region has 12 residues. Germline CDR1 reads MGHDK; CDR2 reads SYGVNS. V lost 2 bases and J lost 7, with 6 bases in between. The CDR3 sequence is CASSEPRNEQFF. DNA of the CDR3: TGTGCCAGCAGTGAACCCCGGAATGAGCAGTTCTTC. The full variable domain, completed using reference TRBV25-1 and TRBJ2-1, is EADIYQTPRYLVIGTGKKITLECSQTMGHDKMYWYQQDPGMELHLIHYSYGVNSTEKGDLSSESTVSRIRTEHFPLTLESARPSHTSQYLCASSEPRNEQFFGPGTRLTVL.

The chain recombines TRBV20-1 with TRBJ2-7, with a weak D call TRBD2 (6 bases). V was cut by 4 bases and J by 3 bases, with 13 bases left in between. The length of the CDR3 is 13 residues. Germline loops: CDR1 DFQATT, CDR2 SNEGSKA (reference sequence). CDR3 DNA: TGCAGTGCTAAAGTGGGGGGTATCTACGAGCAGTACTTC. As protein: CSAKVGGIYEQYF.

This clonotype came up many times. The chain is built from TRBV7-2 and TRBJ2-1; 9 nucleotides align to TRBD2. The CDR3 has 19 amino acids. Germline V gene sequence: CDR1 SGHTA, CDR2 FQGNSA. J was trimmed by 5 bases and V by 5 bases; bases with no gene match: 19. CDR3 in DNA: TGTGCCAGCAGCCTGGGCGGGACGGGAGCGGCGGGAGGGAACAATGAGCAGTTCTTC. Its protein product is CASSLGGTGAAGGNNEQFF.

The chain is built from TRBV24-1 and TRBJ2-7, with D tentatively TRBD2 (5 bases). Trimming took off 10 bases at V and 0 bases at J, with 12 bases between the two ends. The CDR3 totals 13 residues. The germline V gene encodes CDR1 KGHDR and CDR2 SFDVKD. The CDR3, as DNA: TGTGCCACTGGTGGAGGTAGCTCCTACGAGCAGTACTTC. It specifies CATGGGSSYEQYF.

This clonotype has ten or more counts. V usage is TRBV7-2 and J usage is TRBJ1-5; D is ambiguous. V lost 5 bases and J lost 0, with 11 bases in between. Germline values: CDR1 SGHTA, CDR2 FQGNSA. The CDR3 is 15 residues long. The CDR3 DNA sequence: TGTGCCAGCAGCGACACCGGACTTAGCAATCAGCCCCAGCATTTT. Encoded protein: CASSDTGLSNQPQHF.

This chain uses TRBV2 with TRBJ1-2, with D possibly being TRBD1 (5 bases). Germline V lookup: CDR1 SNHLY, CDR2 FYNNEI. This CDR3 is built from 12 residues. Trimming stripped 10 bases from V and 3 bases from J, with 12 bases between. CDR3 DNA: TGTGCCACCCAGGGTCTGGACTATGGCTACACCTTC. Residues: CATQGLDYGYTF.